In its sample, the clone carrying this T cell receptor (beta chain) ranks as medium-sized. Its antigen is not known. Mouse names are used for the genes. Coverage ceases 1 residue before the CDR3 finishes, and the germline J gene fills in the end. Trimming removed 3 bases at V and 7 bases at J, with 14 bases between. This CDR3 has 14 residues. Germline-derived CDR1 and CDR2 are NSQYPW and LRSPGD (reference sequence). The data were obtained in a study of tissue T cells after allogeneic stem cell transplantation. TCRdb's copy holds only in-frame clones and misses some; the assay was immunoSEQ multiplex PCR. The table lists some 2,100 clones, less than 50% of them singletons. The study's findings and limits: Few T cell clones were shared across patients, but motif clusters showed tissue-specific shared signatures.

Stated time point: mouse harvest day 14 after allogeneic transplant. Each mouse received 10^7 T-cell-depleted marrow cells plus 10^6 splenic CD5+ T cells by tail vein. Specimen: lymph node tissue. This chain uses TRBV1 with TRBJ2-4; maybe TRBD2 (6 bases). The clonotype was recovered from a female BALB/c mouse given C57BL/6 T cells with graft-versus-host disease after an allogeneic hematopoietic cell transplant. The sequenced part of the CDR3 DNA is TGCACCTGCAGTGCCGTCCGGGGGGAGGACACCTTGTAC. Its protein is CTCSAVRGEDTLY. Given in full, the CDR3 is CTCSAVRGEDTLYF.